Presented here are 18 T cell receptor beta chains from one specimen sequenced in a study of spatial heterogeneity in lung cancer. The sample's time point: blood at routine non-recurrence follow-up after resection. TCRdb re-called the 5' RACE reads through MiXCR, storing one row per CDR3 protein. The sample holds fewer than 150,000 distinct CDR3 sequences, about 10% seen once. The sequencing used PBMCs, collected at follow-up. Receptors were obtained from a female donor with early-stage non-small cell lung cancer.

DNA of the CDR3: TGTGCCAGCAGCTCCACTAGCGGGAGAACGAAGACCCAGTACTTC. Translating it yields CASSSTSGRTKTQYF. The V call is TRBV6-2 or TRBV6-3, the J call TRBJ2-5, with 11 positions matching TRBD2. This CDR3 is 15 amino acids long. CDR1 is MNHEY, CDR2 SVGEGT, per germline. The ends lost 6 bases at V and 6 bases at J; junction bases unmatched: 9.

This clonotype has at least ten counts. The rearrangement joins TRBV12-3 or TRBV12-4 to TRBJ2-7; no clear D. Trimming pared 4 bases from V and 3 bases from J, leaving 13 bases between. The CDR3 covers 14 residues. CDR3 sequence (DNA): TGTGCCAGCAGTTCGCTCTTGTCCAGCTACGAGCAGTACTTC. Translated, it gives CASSSLLSSYEQYF.

The sample holds a few counts of this clonotype. The chain joins TRBV12-3 or TRBV12-4 to TRBJ1-1; D uncertain. The CDR3 sequence is 15 residues long. V lost 3 bases, J lost 1 base, and 12 bases lay in between. The CDR3 reads CASSLFNSKNTEAFF. The CDR3 bases are TGTGCCAGCAGTTTGTTTAACAGCAAGAACACTGAAGCTTTCTTT.

Ten or more counts support this clonotype. The chain combines TRBV7-6 with TRBJ2-1; D not resolved. Trimming took off 2 bases at V and 0 bases at J, with 5 bases between the two ends. From germline, CDR1 is SGHVS and CDR2 FNYEAQ. The CDR3 loop spans 14 amino acids. The CDR3 is CASSLRSSYNEQFF. CDR3 coding DNA: TGTGCCAGCAGCTTAAGGAGCTCCTACAATGAGCAGTTCTTC.

V is TRBV28 and J is TRBJ1-2; D possibly corresponds to TRBD1 (5 bases). The CDR3 totals 14 residues. Germline lookup yields CDR1 MDHEN and CDR2 SYDVKM. Trimming cost V 5 bases and J 4 bases, with 14 bases left between them. The CDR3 sequence is CASSLRQLRYGYTF. CDR3 sequence (DNA): TGTGCCAGCAGTCTTCGACAGCTACGCTATGGCTACACCTTC.

This clonotype was picked up many times. This chain joins TRBV28 and TRBJ1-5; D unclear. V dropped 4 bases and J dropped 0 bases, with 4 bases sitting between them. CDR3 length: 13 residues. Per the germline V gene, CDR1 is MDHEN and CDR2 is SYDVKM. DNA of the CDR3: TGTGCCAGCAGTTACGCTAGCAATCAGCCCCAGCATTTT. Amino acids: CASSYASNQPQHF.

The sample holds a few counts of this clonotype. The chain joins TRBV5-1 to TRBJ2-5; D uncertain. The CDR3 is 14 residues long. Trimming left V 0 bases short and J 10 bases short, with 16 bases between. The germline CDR1 and CDR2 sequences are SGHRS and YFSETQ. The CDR3 nucleotides read TGCGCCAGCAGCTTGGCGACGTTTCGAAAGGACCAGTACTTC. As protein: CASSLATFRKDQYF. The full variable domain, with the rest looked up from reference TRBV5-1 and TRBJ2-5, is KAGVTQTPRYLIKTRGQQVTLSCSPISGHRSVSWYQQTPGQGLQFLFEYFSETQRNKGNFPGRFSGRQFSNSRSEMNVSTLELGDSALYLCASSLATFRKDQYFGPGTRLLVL.

This clonotype was counted many times. CDR3 nucleotide sequence: TGCGCCAGCAGCTTCTCTATCGGACAGGGAGCGGTAGCGGGGCAGTTCTTC. Amino acid sequence: CASSFSIGQGAVAGQFF. The rearrangement joins TRBV5-1 to TRBJ2-1, with D possibly TRBD1 on 8 matching bases. The germline V and J ends were trimmed by 2 bases and 12 bases, with 27 bases remaining between them. CDR1 SGHRS and CDR2 YFSETQ come from the germline V gene. CDR3 length: 17 amino acids.

Only a few counts were recorded for this clonotype. The rearrangement links TRBV5-1 to TRBJ2-7; 8 nucleotides match TRBD1. The CDR3 covers 14 residues. The J segment lost 5 bases and the V segment lost 0 bases, leaving 4 bases of the junction unmatched. Germline loops: CDR1 SGHRS, CDR2 YFSETQ. The CDR3 loop reads CASSLGQGPDEQYV. CDR3 in DNA: TGCGCCAGCAGCTTGGGACAGGGGCCTGACGAGCAGTACGTC.

For the CDR3, the DNA is TGCAGTGCTAGATTCGGGACTAGCGACAATGAGCAGTTCTTC. Amino acid sequence: CSARFGTSDNEQFF. The J gene is TRBJ2-1, the V gene TRBV20-1; 10 nucleotides agree with TRBD2. Trimming removed 2 bases from V and 5 bases from J; junction bases left unmatched: 3. The CDR3 has 14 amino acids. Per the germline V gene, CDR1 is DFQATT and CDR2 is SNEGSKA (reference sequence).

This clonotype was counted at least ten times. The CDR3 coding sequence is TGTGCCATCAGTGCGGGAGGAGCCAACACTGAAGCTTTCTTT. This gives the protein CAISAGGANTEAFF. J is TRBJ1-1 and V is TRBV10-3; D uncertain. The V and J ends lost 4 bases and 2 bases respectively, with 11 bases between them. The CDR3 sequence is 14 residues long. CDR1 and CDR2 from the germline V gene are ENHRY and SYGVKD.

This clonotype was observed at least ten times. CDR3 nucleotide sequence: TGTGCCAGCAGTCGAACCCGACAGGGGGGCAGGAGCAATCAGCCCCAGCATTTT. Amino acid sequence: CASSRTRQGGRSNQPQHF. V usage is TRBV27 and J usage is TRBJ1-5, with 9 positions matching TRBD1. Germline V CDR1 and CDR2: MNHEY, SMNVEV (reference sequence). This CDR3 has 18 residues. The trim removed 5 bases at V and 1 base at J, leaving 12 bases unmatched.

The rearrangement joins TRBV28 to TRBJ1-2; 10 positions agree with TRBD1. V was pared by 5 bases and J by 4 bases, with 7 bases of the junction left unmatched. Germline V gene lookup returns CDR1 MDHEN and CDR2 SYDVKM. The CDR3 is made up of 15 amino acids. This CDR3 is CASSDRQGAIYGYTF. The CDR3, as DNA: TGTGCCAGCAGTGATCGACAGGGGGCTATCTATGGCTACACCTTC.

This rearrangement joins TRBV7-2 to TRBJ2-3; 13 bases map to TRBD2. CDR3 length equals 16 residues. V shed 4 bases and J 2 bases; nucleotides not matched to a gene: 3. From germline, CDR1 is SGHTA and CDR2 FQGNSA. CDR3 residues: CASSSGLAGDTDTQYF. CDR3 sequence (DNA): TGTGCCAGCAGCTCCGGACTAGCGGGGGACACAGATACGCAGTATTTT.

The chain joins TRBV4-1 to TRBJ2-5; a weak D match, TRBD1 (6 bases). The germline V gene encodes CDR1 MGHRA and CDR2 YSYEKL. CDR3 length: 14 residues. V was trimmed by 1 base and J by 4 bases, leaving 10 bases between them. CDR3 nucleotides: TGCGCCAGCAGCCAAGTTCAGGGGCTAGAGACCCAGTACTTC. It encodes CASSQVQGLETQYF.

This clonotype was seen repeatedly, ten times or more. The rearrangement uses TRBV5-1 and TRBJ2-7; no reliable D call. The germline V gene encodes CDR1 SGHRS and CDR2 YFSETQ. The CDR3 is 13 residues long. V was trimmed by 9 bases and J by 3 bases, leaving 16 bases between them. DNA for the CDR3: TGCGCCACCCTTTCCGAGACAATCTACGAGCAGTACTTC. Protein sequence: CATLSETIYEQYF.

The V call is TRBV6-5, the J call TRBJ1-6, with a tentative D call TRBD1 (5 bases). Germline assignment: CDR1 MNHEY and CDR2 SVGAGI. The CDR3 loop spans 18 amino acids. Trimming removed 6 bases at V and 2 bases at J, with 20 bases between. CDR3 in amino acids: CASRTFGRAHTYNSPLHF. CDR3 bases: TGTGCCAGCAGGACCTTCGGCAGGGCCCACACCTATAATTCACCCCTCCACTTT.

This clonotype was seen only a few times. This rearrangement joins TRBV21-1 to TRBJ2-2; TRBD1 was called by the table and not checked on the DNA. TRBV21-1 is a pseudogene segment. The CDR3 spans 14 residues. The CDR3 nucleotides read TGTGCCAGCAGGATACAGGGCAACACCGGGGAGCTGTTTTTT. Translated, it gives CASRIQGNTGELFF.